The 28 T cell receptor beta chains reported below all come from one sample, sequenced in a study of blood T cell repertoires in COVID-19. The assay was immunoSEQ multiplex PCR, and TCRdb's table has in-frame clones only and misses some. The sample has some 30,000 clones, approximately 85% seen once. Sequenced sample: peripheral blood. These receptors came from a man in his 60s with active COVID-19.

The J gene is TRBJ2-7, the V gene TRBV6-5; 11 bases match TRBD1. V gave up 7 bases and J gave up 4 bases; unmatched junction bases: 3. The CDR3 has 13 amino acids. CDR1 and CDR2 from the germline V gene are MNHEY and SVGAGI. CDR3 nucleotide sequence: TGTGCCAGCATGGACAGGGGGCAATACGAGCAGTACTTC. Its translation: CASMDRGQYEQYF.

V is TRBV19 and J is TRBJ2-3; no firm D call. Germline CDR1 and CDR2: LNHDA and SQIVND (reference sequence). Trimming stripped 6 bases from V and 2 bases from J, with 9 bases between. The CDR3 is 13 residues long. CDR3 DNA sequence: TGTGCCAGTAGGATGAGCGCCACAGATACGCAGTATTTT. It translates to CASRMSATDTQYF.

This chain joins TRBV18 and TRBJ2-5; the D gene is possibly TRBD2 (6 bases). CDR1 and CDR2 (germline): KGHSH, LQKENI. CDR3 length: 13 amino acids. The germline V and J ends were trimmed by 5 bases and 4 bases, with 11 bases remaining between them. The CDR3 region is CASSSGLRETQYF. In DNA, the CDR3 is TGTGCCAGCTCATCGGGACTGCGAGAGACCCAGTACTTC.

The V gene is TRBV28, the J gene TRBJ2-2; TRBD2 agrees at 9 bases. Losses at the gene ends were 6 bases for V and 7 bases for J; bases not matched to a gene: 6. The CDR3 runs 14 residues. The germline gives CDR1 MDHEN, CDR2 SYDVKM. The CDR3 DNA follows: TGTGCCAGCAGAGGCGGGAGGGCCGGCGGGGAGCTGTTTTTT. Its protein is CASRGGRAGGELFF.

In its sample, this clone was seen a few times. This sequence joins TRBV6-6 and TRBJ1-3, with no clear D. The CDR3 has 17 residues. The V end lost 7 bases, the J end lost 0 bases, and 19 bases lay between the germline ends. CDR1 is MNHNY and CDR2 is SVGAGI in the germline V gene (reference sequence). CDR3 nucleotide sequence: TGTGCCAGCATTCGCAACCCAACGGGATCCTCTGGAAACACCATATATTTT. This codes for CASIRNPTGSSGNTIYF.

The chain carries TRBV19 and TRBJ2-7; 8 nucleotides match TRBD2. The CDR3 covers 16 residues. Germline CDR1 reads LNHDA; CDR2 reads SQIVND (reference sequence). V trimming: 3 bases; J trimming: 0 bases; junction bases outside the gene matches: 7. The CDR3 protein is CASSMRAGGPSYEQYF. CDR3 DNA sequence: TGTGCCAGTAGTATGCGTGCGGGGGGTCCCTCCTACGAGCAGTACTTC.

The rearrangement uses TRBV11-2 and TRBJ1-2; 9 bases map to TRBD1. Germline assignment: CDR1 SGHAT and CDR2 FQNNGV. The V gene end was trimmed by 3 bases and the J gene end by 4 bases; junction bases not matched to a gene: 3. The CDR3 contains 14 residues. CDR3 bases: TGTGCCAGCAGCTTTACAGGGGGCAGCTATGGCTACACCTTC. Translating gives CASSFTGGSYGYTF.

The chain employs TRBV3-1 (or the pseudogene TRBV3-2) and TRBJ1-3, with D uncertain. The germline V and J ends were trimmed by 4 bases and 0 bases, with 7 bases remaining between them. CDR1 is LGHDT and CDR2 is YNNKEL in the germline V gene (reference sequence). The CDR3 runs to 14 residues. The CDR3 sequence is CASSPRASGNTIYF. The CDR3 nucleotides are TGTGCCAGCAGCCCGAGGGCCTCTGGAAACACCATATATTTT.

The chain combines TRBV5-4 with TRBJ1-4; TRBD1 aligns across 7 bases. CDR3 length: 14 amino acids. The V gene's germline CDR1 is SGHNT and CDR2 YYREEE (reference sequence). Losses at the gene ends were 2 bases for V and 7 bases for J; bases not matched to a gene: 5. CDR3 residues: CASSFKGAGEKLFF. CDR3 coding DNA: TGTGCCAGCAGCTTCAAGGGGGCAGGTGAAAAACTGTTTTTT.

The chain carries TRBV5-4 and TRBJ2-6; D remains unclear. Trimming took off 4 bases at V and 3 bases at J, with 14 bases between the two ends. Germline loops: CDR1 SGHNT, CDR2 YYREEE (reference sequence). The length of the CDR3 is 16 residues. Written as DNA, the CDR3 is TGTGCCAGCAGCCCGGTTGGTCCGGGTGGGGCCAACGTCCTGACTTTC. As protein: CASSPVGPGGANVLTF. The variable domain in full, completed from reference TRBV5-4 and TRBJ2-6, reads ETGVTQSPTHLIKTRGQQVTLRCSSQSGHNTVSWYQQALGQGPQFIFQYYREEENGRGNFPPRFSGLQFPNYSSELNVNALELDDSALYLCASSPVGPGGANVLTFGAGSRLTVL.

CDR3 sequence reads: CASRRGLAGTYEQYF. CDR3 sequence (DNA): TGTGCCAGCAGGAGAGGACTAGCGGGGACGTACGAGCAGTACTTC. The V gene is TRBV7-2, the J gene TRBJ2-7, with TRBD2 matching 12 bases. Germline CDR1 reads SGHTA; CDR2 reads FQGNSA. V was pared by 6 bases and J by 4 bases, with 7 bases of the junction left unmatched. The CDR3 sequence is 15 residues long.

This rearrangement joins TRBV27 to TRBJ2-1; the D is unclear. Germline V gene data show CDR1 as MNHEY and CDR2 as SMNVEV (reference sequence). There are 14 residues in the CDR3. Trimming cost V 5 bases and J 4 bases, with 12 bases left between them. This CDR3 is CASSGLKLYNEQFF. The CDR3 coding sequence is TGTGCCAGCAGTGGGCTAAAACTTTACAATGAGCAGTTCTTC.

The chain couples TRBV15 to TRBJ2-2; the D is unclear. The germline V and J ends were trimmed by 0 bases and 0 bases, with 8 bases remaining between them. The CDR3 loop spans 16 amino acids. Per germline, CDR1 LNHNV and CDR2 YYDKDF (reference sequence). CDR3 in DNA: TGTGCCACCAGCAGAGATATCAGTACGAACACCGGGGAGCTGTTTTTT. Its translation is CATSRDISTNTGELFF.

V is TRBV12-3 or TRBV12-4 and J is TRBJ1-1; possibly TRBD1 for D (6 bases). Trimming cost V 1 base and J 7 bases, with 10 bases left between them. The CDR3 has 13 amino acids. The CDR3 DNA sequence: TGTGCCAGCAGTTTAGGGGGACACCGTGAAGCTTTCTTT. Its translation is CASSLGGHREAFF.

This clone was picked up a small number of times. The chain recombines TRBV9 with TRBJ2-2; D unresolved. The CDR3 consists of 15 residues. The V gene lost 2 bases and the J gene lost 2 bases, with 10 bases spanning the gap. Germline CDR1 SGDLS, CDR2 YYNGEE. This CDR3 is CASSVREPNTGELFF. The CDR3 DNA sequence: TGTGCCAGCAGCGTGAGAGAACCCAACACCGGGGAGCTGTTTTTT.

This chain joins TRBV1 and TRBJ1-2. TRBV1 is listed as a pseudogene. This CDR3 has 13 amino acids. The CDR3 DNA follows: TGCACCAGCAGCCAAGTCGCTAACTATGGCTACACCTTC. It specifies CTSSQVANYGYTF.

This rearrangement joins TRBV3-1 (or the pseudogene TRBV3-2) to TRBJ2-1, with TRBD2 identical over 11 bases. Per the germline V gene, CDR1 is LGHDT and CDR2 is YNNKEL (reference sequence). Trimming cost V 6 bases and J 7 bases; bases outside gene matches: 8. This CDR3 contains 15 residues. The DNA of the CDR3 is TGTGCCAGCAGAAGGTTAGCGGGAGGGCGGAATGAGCAGTTCTTC. Residues: CASRRLAGGRNEQFF.

This chain links TRBV7-2 with TRBJ2-5; TRBD2 might be the D (5 bases). This CDR3 contains 16 residues. Germline CDR1 is SGHTA and CDR2 is FQGNSA. The V and J ends lost 0 bases and 4 bases respectively, with 15 bases between them. The CDR3 region has the DNA TGTGCCAGCAGCTTAGCCGGGAACTGGCGCGGAGAGACCCAGTACTTC. Its translation is CASSLAGNWRGETQYF.

J is TRBJ2-1 and V is TRBV24-1; 7 nucleotides align to TRBD2. Germline trimming cut 5 bases from V and 0 bases from J; bases unmatched to any gene: 3. This CDR3 spans 15 amino acids. Germline CDR1 KGHDR, CDR2 SFDVKD. DNA of the CDR3: TGTGCCACCAGTGTAGGCGGGAGCTCCTACAATGAGCAGTTCTTC. It yields the protein CATSVGGSSYNEQFF.

The chain uses TRBV19 and TRBJ1-2; tentative D call: TRBD1 (6 bases). The CDR3 is made up of 16 amino acids. Trimming cost V 7 bases and J 2 bases, with 20 bases left between them. Germline lookup yields CDR1 LNHDA and CDR2 SQIVND (reference sequence). This CDR3 is CASTSTRGGRNYGYTF. CDR3 bases: TGTGCCAGTACGTCTACGAGGGGGGGACGAAACTATGGCTACACCTTC.

This rearrangement joins TRBV29-1 to TRBJ2-3; 7 nucleotides line up with TRBD2. The germline CDR1 and CDR2 sequences are SQVTM and ANQGSEA. The CDR3 is 14 residues long. V shed 4 bases and J 5 bases; nucleotides not matched to a gene: 9. CDR3 region: CSVALLAVGDTQYF. The CDR3 DNA reads TGCAGCGTTGCCCTGCTAGCGGTGGGAGATACGCAGTATTTT.

The sample holds a few counts of this clone. V gene TRBV7-8 combines with J gene TRBJ2-1; D remains ambiguous. This CDR3 comprises 13 residues. Trimming removed 10 bases at V and 0 bases at J, with 10 bases between. The germline V gene has CDR1 SGHVS and CDR2 FQNEAQ. The DNA of the CDR3 is TGTGCCACCTGTTCTAGCTCCTACAATGAGCAGTTCTTC. Translating it yields CATCSSSYNEQFF.

The J gene is TRBJ2-2, the V gene TRBV24-1; D is perhaps TRBD1 (5 bases). This CDR3 contains 14 residues. Per germline, CDR1 KGHDR and CDR2 SFDVKD. Trimming left V 7 bases short and J 4 bases short, with 12 bases between. The CDR3 nucleotides are TGTGCCACCAGGGCCAGGGCGGTCACCGGGGAGCTGTTTTTT. Translation gives CATRARAVTGELFF.

The chain recombines TRBV19 with TRBJ2-3; tentative D call: TRBD2 (5 bases). This CDR3 region has 16 residues. The V end lost 7 bases, the J end lost 1 base, and 18 bases lay between the germline ends. CDR1 and CDR2 (germline): LNHDA, SQIVND (reference sequence). The CDR3 protein is CASTHLSTEGTDTQYF. The DNA of the CDR3 is TGTGCCAGTACTCATCTTTCCACGGAGGGCACAGATACGCAGTATTTT.

The chain carries TRBV6-2 or TRBV6-3 and TRBJ2-5, with D maybe TRBD2 (7 bases). CDR1 MNHEY and CDR2 SVGEGT come from the germline V gene. V was pared by 6 bases and J by 5 bases, with 19 bases between. This CDR3 is built from 15 residues. CDR3 coding DNA: TGTGCCAGCAGCAGCGGGGTCGGGGACACGGAGACCCAGTACTTC. Protein sequence: CASSSGVGDTETQYF.

The V gene is TRBV24-1, the J gene TRBJ2-2; D might be TRBD1 (7 bases). The CDR3 has 15 amino acids. The germline V and J ends were trimmed by 6 bases and 6 bases, with 16 bases remaining between them. Germline V gene data show CDR1 as KGHDR and CDR2 as SFDVKD. The CDR3 reads CATSPTTGRSGELFF. CDR3 DNA: TGTGCCACCAGTCCAACGACAGGGAGGTCCGGGGAGCTGTTTTTT.

The rearrangement joins TRBV9 to TRBJ2-1, with TRBD2 matching 12 bases. CDR1 is SGDLS and CDR2 is YYNGEE in the germline V gene. The CDR3 sequence is 19 residues long. J lost 4 bases, V lost 0 bases, and 11 bases had no gene match. The CDR3: CASSVGTSGALRGYNEQFF. DNA for the CDR3: TGTGCCAGCAGCGTAGGGACTAGCGGGGCCCTGAGGGGTTACAATGAGCAGTTCTTC.

This chain uses TRBV14 with TRBJ2-2; TRBD1 might be the D (6 bases). Per germline, CDR1 SGHDN and CDR2 FVKESK. This CDR3 region has 14 residues. V gave up 1 base and J gave up 4 bases, with 7 bases separating them. CDR3 sequence reads: CASSQGGRTGELFF. As DNA, the CDR3 is TGTGCCAGCAGCCAAGGGGGGCGCACCGGGGAGCTGTTTTTT.